These 25 T cell receptor beta chains originate from one sample sequenced in a study of T cells after yellow fever vaccination. MiXCR, run by TCRdb on the 5' RACE reads, gives a single entry per CDR3 protein. The profile covers roughly 310,000 distinct CDR3 sequences, with roughly 3.5% appearing a single time and about a quarter taken by the ten largest. Sequenced here: PBMCs, sampled on the day of the yellow fever booster vaccination. The receptors shown here come from a man between 18 and 35 years old who received the YFV17D yellow fever vaccine.

This chain links TRBV7-9 with TRBJ1-2; the D is unclear. The ends were cut back, 1 base at V and 6 bases at J, with 6 bases in the middle. The germline V gene encodes CDR1 SEHNR and CDR2 FQNEAQ (reference sequence). The CDR3 is made up of 12 amino acids. In DNA form, the CDR3 reads TGTGCCAGCAGCTTAGGCGAGGATGGCTACACCTTC. This gives the protein CASSLGEDGYTF.

This clonotype was observed a handful of times. This chain joins TRBV10-3 and TRBJ1-3, with D tentatively TRBD1 (5 bases). The CDR3 loop spans 15 amino acids. V was clipped by 8 bases and J by 1 base, with 15 bases between them. Germline V lookup: CDR1 ENHRY, CDR2 SYGVKD. The CDR3 reads CAIGSGDGSGNTIYF. CDR3 DNA sequence: TGTGCCATCGGTTCGGGGGACGGTTCTGGAAACACCATATATTTT.

This clonotype was counted many times. The chain carries TRBV7-8 and TRBJ1-1; no clear D gene. Between the trimmed V and J ends, which lost 1 base and 5 bases, there was a span of 17 bases. Germline-derived CDR1 and CDR2 are SGHVS and FQNEAQ. The CDR3 spans 16 residues. Written as DNA, the CDR3 is TGTGCCAGCAGCTTAGAGCACCCCGGGATCGGAACTGAAGCTTTCTTT. Its translation is CASSLEHPGIGTEAFF.

Many counts were recorded for this clonotype. The chain joins TRBV7-2 to TRBJ1-2; 8 nucleotides line up with TRBD1. The CDR3 contains 14 residues. In germline, CDR1 is SGHTA, CDR2 FQGNSA. The V and J ends lost 5 bases and 4 bases, in that order; junction bases with no gene match: 6. The CDR3 sequence: CASSTQQGVYGYTF. The CDR3 nucleotides read TGTGCCAGCAGCACGCAACAGGGGGTCTATGGCTACACCTTC. Combining the CDR3 with reference TRBV7-2 and TRBJ1-2 gives the whole variable domain GAGVSQSPSNKVTEKGKDVELRCDPISGHTALYWYRQSLGQGLEFLIYFQGNSAPDKSGLPSDRFSAERTGGSVSTLTIQRTQQEDSAVYLCASSTQQGVYGYTFGSGTRLTVV.

This clonotype was observed a few times. The gene calls are TRBV12-3 or TRBV12-4 and TRBJ2-5; 9 bases agree with TRBD2. The CDR3 sequence is 14 residues long. Trimming cost V 6 bases and J 6 bases; bases outside gene matches: 8. The chain's CDR3 is CASSPRGGPKTQYF. The CDR3, as DNA: TGTGCCAGCAGCCCGCGGGGGGGCCCTAAGACCCAGTACTTC.

The rearrangement joins TRBV20-1 to TRBJ2-3; 11 bases match TRBD1. Germline loops: CDR1 DFQATT, CDR2 SNEGSKA (reference sequence). The length of the CDR3 is 15 residues. Trimming cost V 6 bases and J 2 bases; bases outside gene matches: 7. CDR3 region: CSAGQGAFYTDTQYF. CDR3 coding DNA: TGCAGTGCCGGACAGGGGGCCTTCTACACAGATACGCAGTATTTT.

This clonotype was seen ten or more times. The chain couples TRBV12-3 or TRBV12-4 to TRBJ1-2; a weak D match, TRBD1 (5 bases). The length of the CDR3 is 13 residues. V gave up 2 bases and J gave up 4 bases, with 8 bases separating them. The CDR3 reads CASSLRQGYGYTF. The DNA for the CDR3 is TGTGCCAGCAGTTTAAGGCAGGGCTATGGCTACACCTTC.

This clonotype was seen a handful of times. The V and J genes are TRBV21-1 and TRBJ2-4; the DNA was not compared with TRBD1, the D call given in the table. TRBV21-1 is reported as a pseudogene. CDR3 length equals 13 residues. CDR3 protein: CASTGGAKNIQYF. CDR3 nucleotide sequence: TGTGCCAGCACAGGGGGAGCCAAAAACATTCAGTACTTC.

This clonotype has ten or more counts. V and J are TRBV6-5 and TRBJ2-3; possibly TRBD1 for D (6 bases). The CDR3 has 17 amino acids. From germline, CDR1 is MNHEY and CDR2 SVGAGI. V shed 1 base and J shed 3 bases, with 17 bases lying between them. The CDR3 DNA reads TGTGCCAGCAGTTACTTATCCGTGGGGGCCTGGACAGATACGCAGTATTTT. It yields the protein CASSYLSVGAWTDTQYF.

This sequence joins TRBV19 and TRBJ1-2; 8 bases line up with TRBD1. This CDR3 has 14 amino acids. The germline V gene has CDR1 LNHDA and CDR2 SQIVND (reference sequence). V gave up 7 bases and J gave up 5 bases; unmatched junction bases: 9. This chain's CDR3 is CASTEDRVLYGYTF. The CDR3 bases are TGTGCCAGTACCGAGGACAGGGTACTATATGGCTACACCTTC.

This clonotype was seen a few times. The chain carries TRBV29-1 and TRBJ2-2, with D tentatively TRBD1 (6 bases). V was pared by 7 bases and J by 10 bases, with 19 bases between. CDR1 and CDR2 (germline): SQVTM, ANQGSEA. This CDR3 has 13 amino acids. CDR3 bases: TGCAGCGCCTTAAGGACAGATTCCATGGAGCTGTTTTTT. Translation gives CSALRTDSMELFF.

This clonotype was counted only a few times. V usage is TRBV20-1 and J usage is TRBJ2-2, with D possibly matching TRBD2 (6 bases). The germline CDR1 and CDR2 sequences are DFQATT and SNEGSKA (reference sequence). CDR3 length equals 14 residues. Trimming removed 2 bases from V and 6 bases from J, with 13 bases in between. CDR3 coding DNA: TGCAGTGCTAGACATGCCCCTAGCGCCGGGGAGCTGTTTTTT. Its protein product is CSARHAPSAGELFF.

This clonotype was observed at least ten times. The chain is built from TRBV28 and TRBJ2-5, with 9 bases lining up with TRBD1. Germline CDR1 is MDHEN and CDR2 is SYDVKM. The CDR3 spans 16 residues. The J segment lost 0 bases and the V segment lost 4 bases, leaving 6 bases of the junction unmatched. CDR3 in amino acids: CASSSAGQGNQETQYF. DNA of the CDR3: TGTGCCAGCAGTTCAGCGGGACAGGGTAACCAAGAGACCCAGTACTTC.

This chain joins TRBV5-4 and TRBJ2-1; possibly TRBD1 for D (6 bases). The CDR3 loop spans 13 amino acids. Trimming shortened V by 3 bases and J by 8 bases, and 12 bases separated the two germline ends. Per germline, CDR1 SGHNT and CDR2 YYREEE (reference sequence). The CDR3 DNA reads as TGTGCCAGCAGCTCGGGACATTGGGATGAGCAGTTCTTC. Its translation is CASSSGHWDEQFF.

With respect to this clonotype: A much larger clone sits a single nucleotide away, making a read error possible. The genes are TRBV3-1 and TRBJ2-1; the match to TRBD1 covers 10 bases. Germline CDR1 is LGHDT and CDR2 is YNNKEL (reference sequence). The CDR3 covers 15 residues. V lost 5 bases, J lost 3 bases, and 4 bases stayed unmatched. The CDR3 DNA follows: TGTGCCAGCAGCTCCGGGACAGGGGACTACAATGAGCAGTTCTTC. It yields the protein CASSSGTGDYNEQFF.

This clonotype was recorded many times. The chain is built from TRBV7-3 and TRBJ2-7, with a weak D call TRBD1 (5 bases). There are 13 residues in the CDR3. The V and J ends lost 2 bases and 3 bases respectively, with 8 bases between them. Germline CDR1 SGHTA, CDR2 FQGTGA. The CDR3 is CASSLQGGYEQYF. As DNA, the CDR3 is TGTGCCAGCAGCTTACAGGGCGGCTACGAGCAGTACTTC.

This clonotype has at least ten counts. This chain connects TRBV5-1 to TRBJ2-7; D is uncertain. The CDR3 length is 15 residues. V lost 4 bases to trimming and J lost 2 bases, with 16 bases between them. Germline-derived CDR1 and CDR2 are SGHRS and YFSETQ. The CDR3 coding sequence is TGCGCCAGCAGCCCATTTGGCCCTTTAACCTACGAGCAGTACTTC. This sequence encodes CASSPFGPLTYEQYF.

The table lists this clonotype with a few counts. The V call is TRBV6-5, the J call TRBJ1-5; D remains ambiguous. V lost 0 bases and J 9 bases, leaving 15 bases between the germline ends. From germline, CDR1 is MNHEY and CDR2 SVGAGI. The CDR3 length is 15 residues. For the CDR3, the DNA is TGTGCCAGCAGTTACTCGACGTACGGCGAGCCGCCCCAGCATTTT. Encoded protein: CASSYSTYGEPPQHF.

This clonotype came up a few times. The V gene is TRBV5-1, the J gene TRBJ2-1, with no clear D. The V gene lost 0 bases and the J gene lost 7 bases, with 14 bases spanning the gap. The germline V gene encodes CDR1 SGHRS and CDR2 YFSETQ. The CDR3 is 15 amino acids. The CDR3 region is CASSLAARNRNEQFF. The CDR3 bases are TGCGCCAGCAGCTTGGCGGCTAGGAATCGGAATGAGCAGTTCTTC.

The sample holds many counts of this clonotype. The chain has TRBV18 and TRBJ1-1; D not certain. Germline V gene data show CDR1 as KGHSH and CDR2 as LQKENI. The CDR3 is 13 amino acids. V shed 2 bases and J shed 0 bases, with 4 bases lying between them. Here the CDR3 DNA reads TGTGCCAGCTCACCAACCTTGAACACTGAAGCTTTCTTT. This codes for CASSPTLNTEAFF.

The chain has TRBV6-2 or TRBV6-3 and TRBJ2-2; TRBD2 matches 8 bases. Unmatched junction bases numbered 6, after V lost 7 bases and J lost 2 bases. Per the germline V gene, CDR1 is MNHEY and CDR2 is SVGEGT. CDR3 length equals 15 residues. CDR3 sequence reads: CASISGGQNTGELFF. In DNA form, the CDR3 reads TGTGCCAGCATCAGCGGGGGTCAAAACACCGGGGAGCTGTTTTTT.

This clonotype was seen ten or more times. This sequence joins TRBV20-1 and TRBJ1-2; D ambiguous. Between the trimmed V and J ends, which lost 5 bases and 0 bases, there was a span of 7 bases. This CDR3 has 12 amino acids. Germline values: CDR1 DFQATT, CDR2 SNEGSKA (reference sequence). The CDR3 coding sequence is TGCAGTGCTGACCTACCTAACTATGGCTACACCTTC. Protein sequence: CSADLPNYGYTF.

In its sample, this clonotype was seen a few times. J is TRBJ1-5 and V is TRBV7-8, with unresolved D. The CDR3 spans 14 residues. Trimming took 2 bases from V and 5 from J, leaving 10 bases between them. Germline V lookup: CDR1 SGHVS, CDR2 FQNEAQ. The chain's CDR3 is CASSLNSYDQPQHF. The CDR3 region has the DNA TGTGCCAGCAGCTTAAATAGTTATGATCAGCCCCAGCATTTT.

The chain combines TRBV27 with TRBJ1-2, with D maybe TRBD1 (5 bases). V was shortened by 6 bases and J by 2 bases, with 16 bases between the two germline ends. Looked up from germline, CDR1 is MNHEY and CDR2 is SMNVEV (reference sequence). The CDR3 runs to 15 residues. The CDR3 loop is CASSRGALGNYGYTF. The CDR3 nucleotides are TGTGCCAGCAGCCGTGGGGCCCTCGGGAACTATGGCTACACCTTC.

This clonotype has only a few counts. The CDR3 region is CAIGKTGDEQYV. The CDR3 bases are TGTGCCATCGGGAAGACAGGGGACGAGCAGTACGTC. The chain links TRBV10-3 to TRBJ2-7; TRBD1 agrees at 8 bases. V gave up 8 bases and J gave up 5 bases; unmatched junction bases: 5. CDR3 length equals 12 residues. The V gene's germline CDR1 is ENHRY and CDR2 SYGVKD.